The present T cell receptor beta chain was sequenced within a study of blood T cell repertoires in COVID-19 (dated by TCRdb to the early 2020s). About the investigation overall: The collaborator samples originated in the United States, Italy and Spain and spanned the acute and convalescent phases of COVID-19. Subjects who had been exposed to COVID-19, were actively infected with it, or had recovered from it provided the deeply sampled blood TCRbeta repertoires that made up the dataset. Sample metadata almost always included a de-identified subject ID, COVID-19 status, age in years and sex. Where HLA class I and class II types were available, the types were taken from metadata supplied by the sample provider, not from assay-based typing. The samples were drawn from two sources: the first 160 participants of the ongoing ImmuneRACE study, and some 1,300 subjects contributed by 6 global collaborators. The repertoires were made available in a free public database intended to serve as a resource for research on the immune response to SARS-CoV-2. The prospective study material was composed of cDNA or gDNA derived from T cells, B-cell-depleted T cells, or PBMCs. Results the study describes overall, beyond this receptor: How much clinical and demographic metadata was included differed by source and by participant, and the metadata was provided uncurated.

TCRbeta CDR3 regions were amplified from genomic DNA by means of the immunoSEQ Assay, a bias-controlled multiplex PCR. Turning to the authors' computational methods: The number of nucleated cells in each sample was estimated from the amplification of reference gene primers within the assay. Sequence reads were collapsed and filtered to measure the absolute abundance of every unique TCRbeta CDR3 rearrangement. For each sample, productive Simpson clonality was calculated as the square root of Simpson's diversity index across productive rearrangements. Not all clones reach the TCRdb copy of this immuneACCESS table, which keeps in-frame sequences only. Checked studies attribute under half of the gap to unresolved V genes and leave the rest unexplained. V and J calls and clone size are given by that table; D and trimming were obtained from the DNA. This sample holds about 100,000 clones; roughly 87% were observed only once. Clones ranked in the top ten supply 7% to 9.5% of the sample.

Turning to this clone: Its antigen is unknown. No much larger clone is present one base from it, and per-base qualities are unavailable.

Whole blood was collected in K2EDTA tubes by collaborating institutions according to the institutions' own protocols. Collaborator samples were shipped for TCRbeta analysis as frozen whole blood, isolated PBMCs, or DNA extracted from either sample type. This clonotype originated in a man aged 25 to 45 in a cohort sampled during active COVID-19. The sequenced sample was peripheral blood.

DNA sequence: TGTGCCAGCAGACCTCCCGGGACTAGCGGGGGGGCCTACAATGAGCAGTTCTTC. This sequence encodes CASRPPGTSGGAYNEQFF. The chain links TRBV2 with TRBJ2-1; TRBD2 matches 16 bases in the middle. The CDR3 sequence holds 18 residues, the cysteine and phenylalanine included. The read is trimmed to its CDR3 DNA, 54 bases read in frame from base 1. Trimming takes 6 bases off V and 2 bases off J; junction bases not matched to a gene: 7. CDR1 and CDR2 (SNHLY, FYNNEI) derive from the germline V gene.